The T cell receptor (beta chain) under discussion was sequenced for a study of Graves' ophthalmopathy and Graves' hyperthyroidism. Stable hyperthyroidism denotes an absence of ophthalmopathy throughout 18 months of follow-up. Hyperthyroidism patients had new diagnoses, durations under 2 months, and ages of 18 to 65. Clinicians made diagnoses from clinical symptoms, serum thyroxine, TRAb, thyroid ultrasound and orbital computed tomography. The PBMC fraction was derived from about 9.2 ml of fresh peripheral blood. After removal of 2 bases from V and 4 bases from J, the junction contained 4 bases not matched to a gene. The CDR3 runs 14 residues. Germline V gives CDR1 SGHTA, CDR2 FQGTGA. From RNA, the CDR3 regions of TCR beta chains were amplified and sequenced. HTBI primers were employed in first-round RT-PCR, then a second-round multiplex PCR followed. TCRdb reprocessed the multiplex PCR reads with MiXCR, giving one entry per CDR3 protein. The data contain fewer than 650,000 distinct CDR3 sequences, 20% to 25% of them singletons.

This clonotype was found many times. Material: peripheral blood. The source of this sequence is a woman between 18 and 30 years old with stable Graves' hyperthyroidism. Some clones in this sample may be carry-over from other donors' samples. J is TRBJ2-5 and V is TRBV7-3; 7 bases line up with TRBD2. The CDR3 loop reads CASSLGWGGETQYF. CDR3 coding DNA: TGTGCCAGCAGCTTAGGATGGGGGGGAGAGACCCAGTACTTC. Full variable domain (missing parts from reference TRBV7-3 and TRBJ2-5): GAGVSQTPSNKVTEKGKYVELRCDPISGHTALYWYRQSLGQGPEFLIYFQGTGAADDSGLPNDRFFAVRPEGSVSTLKIQRTERGDSAVYLCASSLGWGGETQYFGPGTRLLVL.